This T cell receptor beta chain stems from a study of cytomegalovirus exposure and HLA in healthy donors. Study-wide findings and caveats: Subsequent analysis showed first-cohort TCR clusters tending to co-occur in 120 validation repertoires.

The CDR3 spans 14 residues. Germline CDR1 and CDR2: SNHLY and FYNNEI. V lost 5 bases to trimming and J lost 8 bases; unmatched junction nucleotides: 4. As to this clone: The antigen remains unidentified.

Measured with immunoSEQ multiplex PCR; TCRdb has only the in-frame clones, and not every one. Seen here are approximately 60,000 clones, 80% to 95% observed once, and the top ten hold about 3%. The V call is TRBV2, the J call TRBJ2-1, with 12 bases lining up with TRBD1. This receptor was taken from a man between 18 and 35 years old in good health and CMV-seronegative. The sequenced sample consisted of PBMCs. The CDR3: CASSRGQGADEQFF. The CDR3 DNA sequence: TGTGCCAGCAGTAGGGGACAGGGGGCAGATGAGCAGTTCTTC.